Following are 8 T cell receptor beta chains from one sample sequenced in a study of control samples from healthy donors and cancer patients. Measured with immunoSEQ multiplex PCR; TCRdb has only the in-frame clones, and not every one. The sample has roughly 120,000 clones; nearly 95% are singletons. Material for sequencing was blood. Every receptor here comes from a man aged 25 to 40 in good health.

This sequence joins TRBV7-9 and TRBJ1-5; D is uncertain. The CDR3 consists of 19 residues. CDR1 and CDR2 from the germline V gene are SEHNR and FQNEAQ (reference sequence). V lost 5 bases and J 0 bases, leaving 23 bases between the germline ends. CDR3 bases: TGTGCCAGCAGCCAAGATGGAAGCAGTTTCTCGTATAGCAATCAGCCCCAGCATTTT. Amino acids: CASSQDGSSFSYSNQPQHF.

The chain couples TRBV6-5 to TRBJ1-5; D is unclear. In germline, CDR1 is MNHEY, CDR2 SVGAGI. The V gene lost 7 bases and the J gene lost 0 bases, with 10 bases spanning the gap. This CDR3 has 14 amino acids. The DNA of the CDR3 is TGTGCCAGCAATAACCGGGATAGCAATCAGCCCCAGCATTTT. Translating gives CASNNRDSNQPQHF.

The chain combines TRBV7-7 with TRBJ2-5; 8 nucleotides agree with TRBD2. The J segment lost 2 bases and the V segment lost 6 bases, leaving 14 bases of the junction unmatched. The CDR3 runs to 17 residues. Germline V gives CDR1 SSHAT, CDR2 FNYEAQ (reference sequence). CDR3 DNA: TGTGCCAGCAGTGAAATCGGGAGGGGGGCGCTACAAGAGACCCAGTACTTC. This gives the protein CASSEIGRGALQETQYF.

The genes are TRBV4-1 and TRBJ1-1, with D hard to call. Germline-derived CDR1 and CDR2 are MGHRA and YSYEKL. With 1 base removed from V and 4 bases from J, the gap between germline ends came to 19 bases. The CDR3 contains 17 residues. CDR3: CASSQGSSRVRATEAFF. CDR3 DNA: TGCGCCAGCAGCCAAGGGTCATCGAGGGTTCGGGCCACTGAAGCTTTCTTT.

In DNA form, the CDR3 reads TGTGCCAGCAGTGAGGACAGGGGGCATCAGCCCCAGCATTTT. It translates to CASSEDRGHQPQHF. This chain links TRBV2 with TRBJ1-5, with 11 bases that match TRBD1. The CDR3 has 14 residues. V gave up 3 bases and J gave up 5 bases; unmatched junction bases: 0. Germline V gene lookup returns CDR1 SNHLY and CDR2 FYNNEI.

The chain joins TRBV13 to TRBJ2-3; the D gene is possibly TRBD1 (5 bases). This CDR3 has 15 residues. Trimming took 6 bases from V and 3 from J, leaving 16 bases between them. Germline V gene data show CDR1 as PRHDT and CDR2 as FYEKMQ (reference sequence). This CDR3 is CASRPLETVTDTQYF. DNA of the CDR3: TGTGCCAGCAGACCGTTGGAGACAGTTACAGATACGCAGTATTTT.

In its sample, this clone was seen once. CDR3 region: CASSGQGESTDTQYF. The CDR3 region has the DNA TGCGCCAGCAGCGGACAGGGGGAAAGCACAGATACGCAGTATTTT. The chain carries TRBV10-2 and TRBJ2-3, with 10 bases lining up with TRBD1. This CDR3 region has 15 residues. Losses at the gene ends were 6 bases for V and 0 bases for J; bases not matched to a gene: 3. Looked up from germline, CDR1 is WSHSY and CDR2 is SAAADI.

This clone occurred once. The chain couples TRBV29-1 to TRBJ1-5, with D possibly matching TRBD1 (6 bases). CDR1 and CDR2 (germline): SQVTM, ANQGSEA. The ends were cut back, 4 bases at V and 4 bases at J, with 11 bases in the middle. The CDR3 totals 13 residues. The CDR3 DNA sequence: TGCAGCGTTGGTCAGGGGCAGAATCAGCCCCAGCATTTT. It encodes CSVGQGQNQPQHF.